These T cell receptor beta chains were read from a single sample in a study of early T cells in non-severe SARS-CoV-2 infection. TCRdb analysed the 5' RACE reads with MiXCR anew, one entry per CDR3 protein. This sample has fewer than 50,000 distinct CDR3 sequences, with 12% found just once. Material: whole blood. The source is an adult who was a healthcare worker with PCR-confirmed SARS-CoV-2 infection or an uninfected control (not recorded which). CDR3s include the opening cysteine and the closing phenylalanine or tryptophan. The D gene is left open where the match is weak. Where a row states a size, it is once, few, many or the class of an expanded clone; other rows omit it.

cdr3_nt cdr3_aa clone_size j_call d_call v_call
TGTGCCAGCAGCTTCTCCTATCAAGAGAAACTGTTTTTT CASSFSYQEKLFF NA TRBJ1-4 NA TRBV5-6
TGTGCCAGCAGTTCATATACGGGTGGTAGGACTGAAGCTTTCTTT CASSSYTGGRTEAFF many TRBJ1-1 NA TRBV27
TGCAGTGCTAGAGATTTAGCGGGAACCAACCTAGATACGCAGTATTTT CSARDLAGTNLDTQYF NA TRBJ2-3 TRBD2 TRBV20-1
TGTGCCAGCAGTGAAAAGGACGGAGTCAATGAAAAACTGTTTTTT CASSEKDGVNEKLFF many TRBJ1-4 NA TRBV6-4
TGTGCCAGCACAGGCGGGGGTAGTAATTCACCCCTCCACTTT CASTGGGSNSPLHF many TRBJ1-6 NA TRBV2
TGTGCCAGCAGTTACTCGAGTCGGGGGACCCCTATGAACACTGAAGCTTTCTTT CASSYSSRGTPMNTEAFF many TRBJ1-1 NA TRBV6-2/TRBV6-3
TGTGCCATCAGTGAGTCTAAGGGCGGATCCTTGCAGCGGCCGAACACCGGGGAGCTGTTTTTT CAISESKGGSLQRPNTGELFF NA TRBJ2-2 NA TRBV10-3
TGTGCCAGCTCACCAACAGGGAGGGACAATGAGCAGTTCTTC CASSPTGRDNEQFF many TRBJ2-1 NA TRBV18
TGTGCCAGCAGCGGACTAGCGGGGTACAATGAGCAGTTCTTC CASSGLAGYNEQFF few TRBJ2-1 TRBD2 TRBV11-2
TGTGCCAGCAGTGAAACAGGGAACACTGAAGCTTTCTTT CASSETGNTEAFF many TRBJ1-1 NA TRBV6-1
TGTGCCAGCGGGACTTCAGAGACCCAGTACTTC CASGTSETQYF NA TRBJ2-5 NA TRBV2
TGTGCCAGCTCAAAAGGACAGGGTTTTCCCTACGAGCAGTACTTC CASSKGQGFPYEQYF few TRBJ2-7 TRBD1 TRBV18
TGTGCCATCAGAAAGCGGGACCACACCTACGAGCAGTACTTC CAIRKRDHTYEQYF NA TRBJ2-7 TRBD2 TRBV10-3
TGTGCCAGCAGTTTGGGCAATGAGCAGTTCTTC CASSLGNEQFF many TRBJ2-1 NA TRBV27
TGTGCCAGCACCGCGGGGTTGGCGGGCTCGAACACCGGGGAGCTGTTTTTT CASTAGLAGSNTGELFF NA TRBJ2-2 NA TRBV7-9
TGTGCCAGCAGCAGCGCCGAGGCCAACGTCCTGACTTTC CASSSAEANVLTF many TRBJ2-6 NA TRBV6-5
TGTGCCAGACCGGGACTAGCGGGGGTCTCCTACAATGAGCAGTTCTTC CARPGLAGVSYNEQFF many TRBJ2-1 TRBD2 TRBV2
TGTGCCAGCAGCTCGGGGGGGTCGCCCTACAATGAGCAGTTCTTC CASSSGGSPYNEQFF many TRBJ2-1 TRBD2 TRBV11-3
TGTGCCAGCAGCTTTAAACAGGGGACGGGTAACGGGGAGCTGTTTTTT CASSFKQGTGNGELFF NA TRBJ2-2 TRBD1 TRBV11-2
TGTGCCAGCAACAGGGACCTCAATTACGAGCAGTACTTC CASNRDLNYEQYF few TRBJ2-7 NA TRBV6-2/TRBV6-3
TGTGCCAGCACTCAAACTGGGACAGCCTACGAGCAGTACTTC CASTQTGTAYEQYF many TRBJ2-7 TRBD1 TRBV7-9
TGTGCCAGCAGCTCCCAGGACAACATAGGGCCAGATACGCAGTATTTT CASSSQDNIGPDTQYF few TRBJ2-3 NA TRBV7-6
TGCAGTGCCGAGACAGCGGAGGGCCTTGACACTGAAGCTTTCTTT CSAETAEGLDTEAFF few TRBJ1-1 NA TRBV20-1
TGTGCCAGCAGCCCTGGACAGGGGTACGAGCAGTACTTC CASSPGQGYEQYF many TRBJ2-7 TRBD1 TRBV7-6
TGTGCCAGCAGCCCTAGCGGGGTCACAGATACGCAGTATTTT CASSPSGVTDTQYF many TRBJ2-3 TRBD2 TRBV7-9
TGCGCCAGCAGGGAGGGGGCATCAGTCAATCAGCCCCAGCATTTT CASREGASVNQPQHF many TRBJ1-5 TRBD1 TRBV5-1
TGTGCCAGCACCGACAGTGGGGAGCGCCGGGAGACCCAGTACTTC CASTDSGERRETQYF few TRBJ2-5 NA TRBV6-6
TGTGCCAGCAGCCAAGAGGGGTACCAAGAGACCCAGTACTTC CASSQEGYQETQYF few TRBJ2-5 NA TRBV4-2
TGTGCCAGTAGTATAGCTCTGGACAGACTCTCCTACGAGCAGTACTTC CASSIALDRLSYEQYF NA TRBJ2-7 NA TRBV19
TGCGCCAGCAGCCTACAGGACCAAGAGACCCAGTACTTC CASSLQDQETQYF many TRBJ2-5 NA TRBV5-1
TGTGCCAGCAGCTTAAAAGCGGATGCCTACGAGCAGTACTTC CASSLKADAYEQYF few TRBJ2-7 NA TRBV7-6
TGTGCCAGCAGGAGCGGATCCAAAAACATTCAGTACTTC CASRSGSKNIQYF NA TRBJ2-4 NA TRBV2
TGTGCCAGCAGCTTCGACCGGGGGGGAGAGACCCAGTACTTC CASSFDRGGETQYF many TRBJ2-5 TRBD2 TRBV11-2
TGTGCCAGCAGCGTAGGGGCAATCCAAGAGACCCAGTACTTC CASSVGAIQETQYF few TRBJ2-5 NA TRBV9
TGCAGTGCTAGCGGGACAGGGGGCTTTTACGAGCAGTACTTC CSASGTGGFYEQYF many TRBJ2-7 TRBD1 TRBV20-1
TGTGCCAGCACGGGGGTCGCGGTCAGTTGGGCCCTCCACTTT CASTGVAVSWALHF NA TRBJ1-6 NA TRBV7-9
TGTGCCAGCAGCCTTAGGGCGGGGGGACCCGGGGAGCTGTTTTTT CASSLRAGGPGELFF NA TRBJ2-2 TRBD2 TRBV11-2
TGTGCCAGCAGCTTCCTAAGACAGCCCCAGCATTTT CASSFLRQPQHF many TRBJ1-5 NA TRBV7-9
TGTGCCTGGAGTGGCCAGCTGGGCGAGCAGTACTTC CAWSGQLGEQYF NA TRBJ2-7 NA TRBV30
TGTGCCAGCTCCCGAACAGGGGGCGCGAACACCGGGGAGCTGTTTTTT CASSRTGGANTGELFF many TRBJ2-2 TRBD1 TRBV6-2/TRBV6-3
TGTGCCAGCAGTTACGTCCCCTCAAAGAACACCGGGGAGCTGTTTTTT CASSYVPSKNTGELFF few TRBJ2-2 NA TRBV6-2/TRBV6-3
TGCAGTGCGGCTAGCGGGGGAGTTAACACCGGGGAGCTGTTTTTT CSAASGGVNTGELFF many TRBJ2-2 TRBD2 TRBV20-1
TGCAGTGCTACCTTTAGCGGGAGGGCCATCAATGAGCAGTTCTTC CSATFSGRAINEQFF many TRBJ2-1 TRBD2 TRBV20-1
TGTGCCAGCAGTCCCCAAGATCAGCCCCAGCATTTT CASSPQDQPQHF NA TRBJ1-5 NA TRBV2
TGCAGTGCTAGAGGCTTAGCGGGCGCGACTTACGAGCAGTACTTC CSARGLAGATYEQYF few TRBJ2-7 TRBD2 TRBV20-1
TGTGCCAGCTCACCGGGACAGCTGAATTCCTACGAGCAGTACTTC CASSPGQLNSYEQYF NA TRBJ2-7 TRBD1 TRBV18
TGTGCCACCTCGGACAGATTATATGGCTACACCTTC CATSDRLYGYTF many TRBJ1-2 NA TRBV6-5
TGTGCCAGCAGTCTCTCCGGGATCCTTAATGAAAAACTGTTTTTT CASSLSGILNEKLFF many TRBJ1-4 NA TRBV28
TGTGCCACTCGACAGGGGGCCTCCGGGGAGCTGTTTTTT CATRQGASGELFF NA TRBJ2-2 TRBD1 TRBV24-1
TGCGCCAGCAGCCAAGGGCGCGGGGGGAGAACTGAAGCTTTCTTT CASSQGRGGRTEAFF many TRBJ1-1 NA TRBV4-1
TGTGCCAGCAGCAAAGCGACAGGATTTAGCACAGATACGCAGTATTTT CASSKATGFSTDTQYF NA TRBJ2-3 NA TRBV21-1